This TCR beta chain was captured in a study of cytomegalovirus exposure and HLA in healthy donors. For the study at large: The roughly 120 validation repertoires used the same platform as the 650 to 850 first-cohort repertoires (as reported by a later analysis).

For this clone: What it binds is unknown.

CDR3 size: 15 residues. CDR1 and CDR2 (germline): SGHKS, YYEKEE (reference sequence). V shed 4 bases and J 4 bases; nucleotides not matched to a gene: 5. Regarding the study as a whole: Generally TCR sequences proved uncommon, though certain public TCRs appeared in numerous donors.

Assay: immunoSEQ multiplex PCR; the TCRdb copy retains only in-frame clones and omits some. The table records around 150,000 clones, 80% to 95% of them present only once. Among the roughly 120 subjects of the validation cohort, separate from the 666-subject first cohort, were the donors. The gene calls are TRBV5-5 and TRBJ1-3; TRBD1 matches at 10 bases. Sequenced sample: PBMCs. This clonotype was sampled from a man between 18 and 35 years old in good health and CMV-seronegative. CDR3 bases: TGTGCCAGCAGCCGACAGGGGGCAGGGGGAAACACCATATATTTT. Translating it yields CASSRQGAGGNTIYF.